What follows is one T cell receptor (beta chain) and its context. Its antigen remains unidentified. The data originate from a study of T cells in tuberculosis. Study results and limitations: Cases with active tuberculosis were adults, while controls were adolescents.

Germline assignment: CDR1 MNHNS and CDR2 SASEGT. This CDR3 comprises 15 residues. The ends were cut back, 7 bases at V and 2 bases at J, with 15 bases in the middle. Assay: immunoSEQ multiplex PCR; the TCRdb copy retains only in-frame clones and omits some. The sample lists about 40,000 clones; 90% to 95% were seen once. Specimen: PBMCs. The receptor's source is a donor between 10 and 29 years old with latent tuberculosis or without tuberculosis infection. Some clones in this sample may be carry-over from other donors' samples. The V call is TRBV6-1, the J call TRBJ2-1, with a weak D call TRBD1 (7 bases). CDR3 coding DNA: TGTGCCAGCATTTCCGCGGGACAGCCCTACAATGAGCAGTTCTTC. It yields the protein CASISAGQPYNEQFF.